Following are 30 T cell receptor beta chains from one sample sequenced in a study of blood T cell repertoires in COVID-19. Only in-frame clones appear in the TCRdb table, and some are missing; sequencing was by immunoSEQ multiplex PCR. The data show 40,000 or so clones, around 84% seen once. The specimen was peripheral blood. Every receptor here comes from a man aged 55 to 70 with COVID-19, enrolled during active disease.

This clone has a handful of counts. CDR3 nucleotide sequence: TGTGCCAGCAGTGAAAGGCAGGGGAGGAACACTGAAGCTTTCTTT. Translating it yields CASSERQGRNTEAFF. The chain recombines TRBV2 with TRBJ1-1; a weak D match, TRBD1 (6 bases). Trimming removed 2 bases at V and 1 base at J, with 11 bases between. This CDR3 region has 15 residues. Germline V gives CDR1 SNHLY, CDR2 FYNNEI.

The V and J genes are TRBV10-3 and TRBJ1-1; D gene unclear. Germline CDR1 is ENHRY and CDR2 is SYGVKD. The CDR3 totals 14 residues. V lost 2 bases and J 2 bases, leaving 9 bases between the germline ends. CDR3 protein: CAISENRANTEAFF. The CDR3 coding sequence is TGTGCCATCAGTGAGAACAGAGCAAACACTGAAGCTTTCTTT.

The CDR3 nucleotides read TGTGCCAGCAGCCAAGGAGGAAAGATAGCGGGAGGTGACGAGCAGTACTTC. Amino acids: CASSQGGKIAGGDEQYF. The J gene is TRBJ2-7, the V gene TRBV3-1 (or the pseudogene TRBV3-2), with 10 positions matching TRBD2. The CDR3 loop spans 17 amino acids. The germline CDR1 and CDR2 sequences are LGHDT and YNNKEL (reference sequence). The V gene end was trimmed by 1 base and the J gene end by 5 bases; junction bases not matched to a gene: 11.

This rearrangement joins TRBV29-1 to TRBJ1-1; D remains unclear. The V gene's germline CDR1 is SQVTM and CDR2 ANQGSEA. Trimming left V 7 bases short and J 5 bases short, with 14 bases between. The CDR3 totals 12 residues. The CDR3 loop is CSALASGTEAFF. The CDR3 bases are TGCAGCGCCCTGGCTTCGGGGACTGAAGCTTTCTTT.

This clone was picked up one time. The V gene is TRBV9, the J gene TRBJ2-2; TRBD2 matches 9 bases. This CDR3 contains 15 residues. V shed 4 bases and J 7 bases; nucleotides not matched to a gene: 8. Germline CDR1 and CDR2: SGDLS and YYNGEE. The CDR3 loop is CASSSFSGSGGELFF. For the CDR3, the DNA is TGTGCCAGCAGCTCCTTTAGCGGGAGTGGCGGGGAGCTGTTTTTT.

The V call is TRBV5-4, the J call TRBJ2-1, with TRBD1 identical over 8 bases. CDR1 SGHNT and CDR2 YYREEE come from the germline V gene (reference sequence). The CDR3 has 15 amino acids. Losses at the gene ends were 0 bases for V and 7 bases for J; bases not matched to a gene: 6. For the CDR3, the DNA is TGTGCCAGCAGCTTGGTGTCAGGGGGCTTTAATGAGCAGTTCTTC. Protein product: CASSLVSGGFNEQFF.

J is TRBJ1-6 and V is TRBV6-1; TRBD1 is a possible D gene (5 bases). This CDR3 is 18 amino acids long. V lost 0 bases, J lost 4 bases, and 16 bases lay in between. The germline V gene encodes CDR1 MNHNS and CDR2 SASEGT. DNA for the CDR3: TGTGCCAGCAGTGAAGCGCTTCATGGGACTGGATATAATTCACCCCTCCACTTT. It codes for CASSEALHGTGYNSPLHF.

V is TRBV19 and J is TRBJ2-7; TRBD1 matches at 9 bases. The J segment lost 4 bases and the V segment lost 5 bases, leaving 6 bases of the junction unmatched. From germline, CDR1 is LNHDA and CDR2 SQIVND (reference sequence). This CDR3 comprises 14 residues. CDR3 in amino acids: CASSPGTGLYEQYF. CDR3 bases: TGTGCCAGTAGTCCCGGGACAGGGTTGTACGAGCAGTACTTC.

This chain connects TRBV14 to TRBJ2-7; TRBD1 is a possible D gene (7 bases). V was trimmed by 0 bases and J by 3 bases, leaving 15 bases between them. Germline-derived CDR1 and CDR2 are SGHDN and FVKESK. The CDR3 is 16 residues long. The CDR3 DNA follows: TGTGCCAGCAGCCAAGATCGGGGGACAGCCTTCTACGAGCAGTACTTC. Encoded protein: CASSQDRGTAFYEQYF.

CDR3 in amino acids: CASSITGNSPLHF. CDR3 sequence (DNA): TGTGCCAGCAGCATAACAGGAAATTCACCCCTCCACTTT. The chain employs TRBV7-9 and TRBJ1-6; D possibly corresponds to TRBD1 (5 bases). The CDR3 has 13 residues. V lost 5 bases, J lost 7 bases, and 9 bases lay in between. Germline-derived CDR1 and CDR2 are SEHNR and FQNEAQ (reference sequence).

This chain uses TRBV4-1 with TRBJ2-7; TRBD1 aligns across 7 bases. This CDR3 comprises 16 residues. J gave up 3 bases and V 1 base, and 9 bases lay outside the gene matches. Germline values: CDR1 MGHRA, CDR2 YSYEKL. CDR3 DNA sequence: TGCGCCAGCAGCCAAGGCTGGCAGGGGGACCTCTACGAGCAGTACTTC. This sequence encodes CASSQGWQGDLYEQYF.

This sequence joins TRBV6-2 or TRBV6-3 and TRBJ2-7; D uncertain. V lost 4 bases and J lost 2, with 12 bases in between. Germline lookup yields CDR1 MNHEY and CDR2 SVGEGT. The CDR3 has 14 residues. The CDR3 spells CASSSLTQAYEQYF. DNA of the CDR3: TGTGCCAGCAGTTCCCTGACACAAGCCTACGAGCAGTACTTC.

The CDR3 DNA reads TGTGCCTGGAGCGCCGGGACATTGAACACTGAAGCTTTCTTT. It is translated as CAWSAGTLNTEAFF. The V call is TRBV30, the J call TRBJ1-1; maybe TRBD1 (6 bases). Germline V gene data show CDR1 as GTSNPN and CDR2 as SVGIG (reference sequence). This CDR3 has 14 residues. With 3 bases removed from V and 0 bases from J, the gap between germline ends came to 11 bases.

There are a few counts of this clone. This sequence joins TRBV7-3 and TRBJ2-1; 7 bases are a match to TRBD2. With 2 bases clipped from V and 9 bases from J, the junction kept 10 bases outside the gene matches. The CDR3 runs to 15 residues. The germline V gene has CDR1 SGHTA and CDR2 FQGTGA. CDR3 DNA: TGTGCCAGCAGCTTATCCAGGGAGAGCGGGATTGAGCAGTTCTTC. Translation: CASSLSRESGIEQFF.

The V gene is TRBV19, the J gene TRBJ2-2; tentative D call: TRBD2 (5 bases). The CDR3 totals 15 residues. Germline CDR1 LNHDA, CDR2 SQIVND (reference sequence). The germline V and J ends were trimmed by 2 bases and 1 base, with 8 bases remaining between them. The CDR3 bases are TGTGCCAGTAGTATAAGCGGAGTGAACACCGGGGAGCTGTTTTTT. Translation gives CASSISGVNTGELFF.

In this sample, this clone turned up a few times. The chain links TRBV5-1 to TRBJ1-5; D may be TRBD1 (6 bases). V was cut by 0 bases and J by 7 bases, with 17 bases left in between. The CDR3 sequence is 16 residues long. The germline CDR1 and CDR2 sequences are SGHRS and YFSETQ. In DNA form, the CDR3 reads TGCGCCAGCAGCTTGGAAGGGGCAGGGGCAGGGCAGCCCCAGCATTTT. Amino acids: CASSLEGAGAGQPQHF.

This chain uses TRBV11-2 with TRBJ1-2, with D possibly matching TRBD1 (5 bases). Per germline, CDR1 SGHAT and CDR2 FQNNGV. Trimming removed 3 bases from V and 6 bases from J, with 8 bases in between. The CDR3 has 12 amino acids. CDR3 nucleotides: TGTGCCAGCAGCTTCACGGGGGATGGCTACACCTTC. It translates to CASSFTGDGYTF.

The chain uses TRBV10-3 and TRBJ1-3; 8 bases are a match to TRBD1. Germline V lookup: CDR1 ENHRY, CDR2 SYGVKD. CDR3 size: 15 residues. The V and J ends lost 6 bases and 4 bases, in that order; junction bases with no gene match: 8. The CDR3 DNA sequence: TGTGCCATCAGGGGTCCCGGGACAGGCGGAAACACCATATATTTT. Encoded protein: CAIRGPGTGGNTIYF.

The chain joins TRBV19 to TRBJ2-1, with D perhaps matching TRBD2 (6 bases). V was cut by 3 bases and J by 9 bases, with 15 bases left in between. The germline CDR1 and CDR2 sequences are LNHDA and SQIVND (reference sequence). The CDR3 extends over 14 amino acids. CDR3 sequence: CASSMAEGIGEQFF. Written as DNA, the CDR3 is TGTGCCAGTAGTATGGCGGAGGGGATCGGTGAGCAGTTCTTC.

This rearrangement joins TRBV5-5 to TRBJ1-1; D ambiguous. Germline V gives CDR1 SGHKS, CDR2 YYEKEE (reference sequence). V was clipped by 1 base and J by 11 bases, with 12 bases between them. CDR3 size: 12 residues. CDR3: CASSLWSGNAFF. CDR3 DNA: TGTGCCAGCAGCTTGTGGTCAGGAAACGCTTTCTTT.

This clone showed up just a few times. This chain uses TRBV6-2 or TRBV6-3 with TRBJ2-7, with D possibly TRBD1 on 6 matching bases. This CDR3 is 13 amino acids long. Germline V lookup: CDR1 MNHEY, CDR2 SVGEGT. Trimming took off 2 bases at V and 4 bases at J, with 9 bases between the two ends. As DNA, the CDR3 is TGTGCCAGCAGTTACACAGGGTCATACGAGCAGTACTTC. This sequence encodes CASSYTGSYEQYF.

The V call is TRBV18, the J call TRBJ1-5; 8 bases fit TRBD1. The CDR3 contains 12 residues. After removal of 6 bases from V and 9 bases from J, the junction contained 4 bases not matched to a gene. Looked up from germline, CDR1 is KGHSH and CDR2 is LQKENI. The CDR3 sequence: CASSPGQGPQHF. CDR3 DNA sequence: TGTGCCAGCTCGCCCGGACAGGGGCCCCAGCATTTT. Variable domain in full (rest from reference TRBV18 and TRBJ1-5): NAGVMQNPRHLVRRRGQEARLRCSPMKGHSHVYWYRQLPEEGLKFMVYLQKENIIDESGMPKERFSAEFPKEGPSILRIQQVVRGDSAAYFCASSPGQGPQHFGDGTRLSIL.

CDR3 in DNA: TGCGCCAGCAGCTTGAACAGGGATACGCAGTATTTT. Amino acid sequence: CASSLNRDTQYF. The J gene is TRBJ2-3, the V gene TRBV5-1; the D gene is possibly TRBD1 (5 bases). This CDR3 region has 12 residues. Germline assignment: CDR1 SGHRS and CDR2 YFSETQ. Trimming took off 1 base at V and 6 bases at J, with 6 bases between the two ends.

The CDR3 sequence: CASSFRRGGAGPEAFF. The CDR3 region has the DNA TGTGCCAGCAGCTTTAGAAGGGGGGGGGCTGGCCCTGAAGCTTTCTTT. The rearrangement links TRBV11-3 to TRBJ1-1, with a possible D match to TRBD1 (6 bases). Germline V gene lookup returns CDR1 SGHNT and CDR2 YENEEA. CDR3 length: 16 amino acids. Trimming removed 3 bases at V and 6 bases at J, with 20 bases between.

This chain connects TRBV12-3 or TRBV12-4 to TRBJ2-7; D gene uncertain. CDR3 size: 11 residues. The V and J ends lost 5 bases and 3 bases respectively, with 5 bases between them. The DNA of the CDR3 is TGTGCCAGCAGTCCCCTCTACGAGCAGTACTTC. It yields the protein CASSPLYEQYF.

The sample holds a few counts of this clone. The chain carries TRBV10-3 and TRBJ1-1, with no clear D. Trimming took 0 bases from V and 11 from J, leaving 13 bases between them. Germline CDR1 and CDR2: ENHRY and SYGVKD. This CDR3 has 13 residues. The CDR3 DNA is TGTGCCATCAGTGAGTCGGTGGTGGCTCCGGCTTTCTTT. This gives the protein CAISESVVAPAFF.

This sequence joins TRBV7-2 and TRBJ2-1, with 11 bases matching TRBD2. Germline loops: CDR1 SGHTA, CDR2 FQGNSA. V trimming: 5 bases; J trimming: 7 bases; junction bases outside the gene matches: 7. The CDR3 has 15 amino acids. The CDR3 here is CASSQLAGVGNEQFF. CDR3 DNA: TGTGCCAGCAGCCAACTAGCGGGAGTGGGAAATGAGCAGTTCTTC.

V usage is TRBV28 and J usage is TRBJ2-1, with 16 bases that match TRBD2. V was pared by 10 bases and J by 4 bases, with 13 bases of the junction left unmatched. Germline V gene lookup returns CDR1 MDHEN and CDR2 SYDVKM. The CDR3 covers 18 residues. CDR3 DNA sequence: TGTGCCATCGGACAGGGACTAGCGGGAGGGCCGGGGTACAATGAGCAGTTCTTC. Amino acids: CAIGQGLAGGPGYNEQFF.

The DNA of the CDR3 is TGTGCCACCAGCAGAGATATAGGAGGGGAAGAGACCCAGTACTTC. This gives the protein CATSRDIGGEETQYF. The V gene is TRBV15, the J gene TRBJ2-5, with TRBD2 as a possible D gene (6 bases). Germline V lookup: CDR1 LNHNV, CDR2 YYDKDF (reference sequence). This CDR3 has 15 residues. Trimming removed 0 bases at V and 3 bases at J, with 11 bases between.

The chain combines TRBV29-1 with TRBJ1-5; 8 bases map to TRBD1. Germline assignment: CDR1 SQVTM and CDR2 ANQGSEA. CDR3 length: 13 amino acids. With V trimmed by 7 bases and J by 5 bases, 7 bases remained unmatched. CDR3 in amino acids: CSASGGMDQPQHF. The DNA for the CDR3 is TGCAGCGCTTCAGGGGGCATGGATCAGCCCCAGCATTTT.